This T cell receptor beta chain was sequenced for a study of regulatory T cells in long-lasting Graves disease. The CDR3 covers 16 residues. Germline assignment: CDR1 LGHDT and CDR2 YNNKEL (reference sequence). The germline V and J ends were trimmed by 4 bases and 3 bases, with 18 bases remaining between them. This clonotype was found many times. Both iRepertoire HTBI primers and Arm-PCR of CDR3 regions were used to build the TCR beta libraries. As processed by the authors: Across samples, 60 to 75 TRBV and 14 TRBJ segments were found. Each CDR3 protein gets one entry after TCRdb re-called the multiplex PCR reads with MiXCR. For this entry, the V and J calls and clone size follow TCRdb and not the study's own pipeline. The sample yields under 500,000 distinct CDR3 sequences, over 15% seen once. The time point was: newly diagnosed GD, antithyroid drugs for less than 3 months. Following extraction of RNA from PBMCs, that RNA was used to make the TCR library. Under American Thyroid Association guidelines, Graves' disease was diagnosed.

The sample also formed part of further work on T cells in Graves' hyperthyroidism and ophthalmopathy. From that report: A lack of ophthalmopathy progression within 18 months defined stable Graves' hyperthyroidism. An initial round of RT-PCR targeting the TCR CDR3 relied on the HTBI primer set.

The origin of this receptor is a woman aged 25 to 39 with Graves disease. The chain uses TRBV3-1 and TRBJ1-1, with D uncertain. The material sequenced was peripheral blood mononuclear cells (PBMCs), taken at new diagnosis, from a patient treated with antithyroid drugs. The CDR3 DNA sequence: TGTGCCAGCAGCCCCACCATTACGGGGTCGGACACTGAAGCTTTCTTT. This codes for CASSPTITGSDTEAFF. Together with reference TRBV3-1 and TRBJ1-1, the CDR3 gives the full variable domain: DTAVSQTPKYLVTQMGNDKSIKCEQNLGHDTMYWYKQDSKKFLKIMFSYNNKELIINETVPNRFSPKSPDKAHLNLHINSLELGDSAVYFCASSPTITGSDTEAFFGQGTRLTVV.